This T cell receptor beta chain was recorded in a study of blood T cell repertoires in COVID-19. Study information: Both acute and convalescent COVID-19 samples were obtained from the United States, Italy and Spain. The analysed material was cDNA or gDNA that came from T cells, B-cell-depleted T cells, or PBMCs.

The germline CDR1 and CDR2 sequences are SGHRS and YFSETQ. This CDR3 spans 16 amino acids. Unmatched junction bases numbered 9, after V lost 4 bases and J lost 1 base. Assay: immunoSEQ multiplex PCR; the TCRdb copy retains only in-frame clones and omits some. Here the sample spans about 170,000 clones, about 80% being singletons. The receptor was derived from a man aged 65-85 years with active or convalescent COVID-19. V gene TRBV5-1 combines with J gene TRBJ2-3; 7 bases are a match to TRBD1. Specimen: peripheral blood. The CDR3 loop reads CASSRQTGLGTDTQYF. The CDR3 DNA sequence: TGCGCCAGCAGCAGGCAGACAGGGCTTGGCACAGATACGCAGTATTTT.